The 24 T cell receptor beta chains in this list originate from one sample, sequenced in a study of shared clonotypes between healthy human individuals. Clones were sequenced by immunoSEQ multiplex PCR, and TCRdb holds only the in-frame ones, with some missing. The profile covers approximately 640,000 clones, with 72% appearing a single time and under 2% taken by the ten largest. Sample: memory CD4+ T cells sorted from blood. The sample's subset: CD45RA-negative fraction. The receptors come from a woman in her thirties in good health.

J is TRBJ1-5 and V is TRBV7-2; tentative D call: TRBD1 (5 bases). This CDR3 has 13 amino acids. Germline lookup yields CDR1 SGHTA and CDR2 FQGNSA. Trimming took 7 bases from V and 6 from J, leaving 13 bases between them. Written as DNA, the CDR3 is TGTGCCAGCACCAGGGCAGGGCCTCAGCCCCAGCATTTT. Translation gives CASTRAGPQPQHF. Together with reference TRBV7-2 and TRBJ1-5, the CDR3 gives the full variable domain: GAGVSQSPSNKVTEKGKDVELRCDPISGHTALYWYRQSLGQGLEFLIYFQGNSAPDKSGLPSDRFSAERTGGSVSTLTIQRTQQEDSAVYLCASTRAGPQPQHFGDGTRLSIL.

As regards this clone: In the same sample, other DNA sequences code for this CDR3. The DNA for the CDR3 is TGCGCCAGCAGCTTAACAGGTGGGAATCAGCCCCAGCATTTT. It encodes CASSLTGGNQPQHF. The genes are TRBV5-1 and TRBJ1-5; TRBD1 is a possible D gene (5 bases). CDR3 length equals 14 residues. Germline loops: CDR1 SGHRS, CDR2 YFSETQ. The germline V and J ends were trimmed by 2 bases and 4 bases, with 10 bases remaining between them.

This sequence joins TRBV19 and TRBJ2-5; weak D call: TRBD1 (6 bases). The CDR3 extends over 14 amino acids. Germline values: CDR1 LNHDA, CDR2 SQIVND (reference sequence). The V and J ends lost 1 base and 5 bases respectively, with 11 bases between them. CDR3 in amino acids: CASSIAGVGETQYF. DNA for the CDR3: TGTGCCAGTAGTATAGCAGGGGTGGGGGAGACCCAGTACTTC. Filled out from reference TRBV19 and TRBJ2-5, the complete variable domain reads DGGITQSPKYLFRKEGQNVTLSCEQNLNHDAMYWYRQDPGQGLRLIYYSQIVNDFQKGDIAEGYSVSREKKESFPLTVTSAQKNPTAFYLCASSIAGVGETQYFGPGTRLLVL.

This clone was detected a few times. The CDR3 coding sequence is TGTGCCAGCAGCATCGCTAGCGGGAACTCCTACGAGCAGTACTTC. It translates to CASSIASGNSYEQYF. This chain joins TRBV13 and TRBJ2-7, with 9 bases fitting TRBD2. This CDR3 contains 15 residues. CDR1 and CDR2 (germline): PRHDT, FYEKMQ (reference sequence). After removal of 5 bases from V and 0 bases from J, the junction contained 5 bases not matched to a gene.

The gene calls are TRBV28 and TRBJ2-7; D assignment may be TRBD1 or TRBD2 (5 bases each). The germline V gene encodes CDR1 MDHEN and CDR2 SYDVKM. The CDR3 has 14 residues. V was shortened by 6 bases and J by 3 bases, with 15 bases between the two germline ends. The CDR3 nucleotides are TGTGCCAGCAGGCCGCGTGGGACGGTCTACGAGCAGTACTTC. Translating it yields CASRPRGTVYEQYF.

This clone was recorded only once. The chain recombines TRBV5-1 with TRBJ2-1, with 8 bases matching TRBD2. The V gene's germline CDR1 is SGHRS and CDR2 YFSETQ. V lost 5 bases to trimming and J lost 0 bases; unmatched junction nucleotides: 4. This CDR3 spans 15 amino acids. CDR3 nucleotides: TGCGCCAGCAGGACCAGCGGGAGCTCCTACAATGAGCAGTTCTTC. Its translation: CASRTSGSSYNEQFF.

The rearrangement links TRBV28 to TRBJ2-1, with 7 bases identical to TRBD2. The CDR3 loop spans 16 amino acids. Germline lookup yields CDR1 MDHEN and CDR2 SYDVKM. V gave up 4 bases and J gave up 5 bases; unmatched junction bases: 11. CDR3 protein: CASSSAPSGLHNEQFF. The CDR3 coding sequence is TGTGCCAGCAGTTCCGCCCCTAGCGGCTTGCACAATGAGCAGTTCTTC. The whole variable domain, remainder taken from reference TRBV28 and TRBJ2-1, is DVKVTQSSRYLVKRTGEKVFLECVQDMDHENMFWYRQDPGLGLRLIYFSYDVKMKEKGDIPEGYSVSREKKERFSLILESASTNQTSMYLCASSSAPSGLHNEQFFGPGTRLTVL.

The gene calls are TRBV19 and TRBJ1-5; TRBD1 might be the D (5 bases). Germline-derived CDR1 and CDR2 are LNHDA and SQIVND (reference sequence). There are 13 residues in the CDR3. Trimming left V 5 bases short and J 6 bases short, with 11 bases between. CDR3 protein: CASSGSQGQPQHF. CDR3 nucleotides: TGTGCCAGTAGTGGAAGTCAGGGTCAGCCCCAGCATTTT.

This chain links TRBV7-4 with TRBJ2-6; perhaps TRBD1 as D (5 bases). This CDR3 contains 18 residues. V gave up 5 bases and J gave up 5 bases, with 22 bases separating them. Germline-derived CDR1 and CDR2 are SGHVT and SQSDAQ. This CDR3 is CASSRTTSSQSRANVLTF. In DNA, the CDR3 is TGTGCCAGCAGCAGGACAACCAGCTCACAAAGTCGGGCCAACGTCCTGACTTTC.

The genes are TRBV7-3 and TRBJ2-2; TRBD2 agrees at 7 bases. The CDR3 extends over 16 amino acids. CDR1 and CDR2 from the germline V gene are SGHTA and FQGTGA. J gave up 6 bases and V 0 bases, and 7 bases lay outside the gene matches. The CDR3 protein is CASSLTGLTLSGELFF. CDR3 DNA: TGTGCCAGCAGCTTAACGGGACTAACCCTATCCGGGGAGCTGTTTTTT. Full variable domain (outside the CDR3, taken from reference TRBV7-3 and TRBJ2-2): GAGVSQTPSNKVTEKGKYVELRCDPISGHTALYWYRQSLGQGPEFLIYFQGTGAADDSGLPNDRFFAVRPEGSVSTLKIQRTERGDSAVYLCASSLTGLTLSGELFFGEGSRLTVL.

The V and J genes are TRBV7-7 and TRBJ2-5; possibly TRBD2 for D (7 bases). The CDR3 extends over 16 amino acids. V was clipped by 1 base and J by 4 bases, with 16 bases between them. CDR1 is SSHAT and CDR2 is FNYEAQ in the germline V gene (reference sequence). The CDR3 nucleotides read TGTGCCAGCAGCTTAGGGGGGGCGGGAGACCGAGAGACCCAGTACTTC. Translating gives CASSLGGAGDRETQYF.

This clone was seen a few times. The rearrangement uses TRBV29-1 and TRBJ2-3; perhaps TRBD2 as D (6 bases). Trimming removed 6 bases from V and 6 bases from J, with 16 bases in between. This CDR3 has 13 amino acids. Germline V gene sequence: CDR1 SQVTM, CDR2 ANQGSEA. CDR3 DNA sequence: TGCAGCGTAAGCCTAGCGCAGAGCGATACGCAGTATTTT. Its protein is CSVSLAQSDTQYF.

The V call is TRBV7-6, the J call TRBJ2-5, with TRBD1 identical over 7 bases. Germline assignment: CDR1 SGHVS and CDR2 FNYEAQ. This CDR3 contains 14 residues. V was clipped by 5 bases and J by 4 bases; unmatched bases: 7. CDR3 DNA sequence: TGTGCCAGCAGCGTCACAGGGGCGGGAGAGACCCAGTACTTC. Its translation is CASSVTGAGETQYF.

This chain links TRBV6-6 with TRBJ1-5; TRBD1 agrees at 7 bases. V was pared by 5 bases and J by 10 bases, with 5 bases of the junction left unmatched. The germline CDR1 and CDR2 sequences are MNHNY and SVGAGI (reference sequence). The CDR3 is 12 amino acids. This chain's CDR3 is CASSHTGEPQHF. The CDR3 nucleotides read TGTGCCAGCAGTCATACAGGGGAACCCCAGCATTTT.

The chain joins TRBV9 to TRBJ1-5, with D maybe TRBD1 (5 bases). Germline V CDR1 and CDR2: SGDLS, YYNGEE. The CDR3 spans 21 residues. The V gene lost 3 bases and the J gene lost 0 bases, with 28 bases spanning the gap. In nucleotides, the CDR3 is TGTGCCAGCAGCGGGACACGCACCTCACTGCCCTTCAAAAATAGCAATCAGCCCCAGCATTTT. Encoded protein: CASSGTRTSLPFKNSNQPQHF.

The chain uses TRBV7-2 and TRBJ2-2, with D hard to call. The CDR3 consists of 15 residues. V was pared by 2 bases and J by 4 bases, with 11 bases between. Germline V lookup: CDR1 SGHTA, CDR2 FQGNSA. CDR3 DNA: TGTGCCAGCAGCTTACAGTCACGTGGCACCGGGGAGCTGTTTTTT. Residues: CASSLQSRGTGELFF.

This chain links TRBV6-5 with TRBJ2-5; perhaps TRBD2 as D (6 bases). V lost 4 bases, J lost 4 bases, and 13 bases lay in between. Looked up from germline, CDR1 is MNHEY and CDR2 is SVGAGI. The CDR3 length is 14 residues. CDR3 residues: CASSLSAGRETQYF. The CDR3 bases are TGTGCCAGCAGTTTGAGCGCGGGGAGAGAGACCCAGTACTTC.

V usage is TRBV6-1 and J usage is TRBJ2-7; the match to TRBD2 covers 9 bases. Per germline, CDR1 MNHNS and CDR2 SASEGT. The ends lost 2 bases at V and 6 bases at J; junction bases unmatched: 14. The CDR3 length is 17 residues. The CDR3 sequence: CASSEIWLAGYVPEQYF. In nucleotides, the CDR3 is TGTGCCAGCAGTGAAATCTGGCTAGCGGGATATGTCCCCGAGCAGTACTTC.

This clone was observed a single time. The rearrangement joins TRBV30 to TRBJ2-2, with 11 bases that match TRBD1. The length of the CDR3 is 15 residues. V trimming: 4 bases; J trimming: 3 bases; junction bases outside the gene matches: 4. Germline CDR1 GTSNPN, CDR2 SVGIG (reference sequence). The CDR3 here is CAWNKGQGDTGELFF. The CDR3 bases are TGTGCCTGGAACAAGGGACAGGGGGACACCGGGGAGCTGTTTTTT.

V gene TRBV6-1 combines with J gene TRBJ1-2; no clear D. This CDR3 comprises 13 residues. V dropped 0 bases and J dropped 7 bases, with 9 bases sitting between them. Germline values: CDR1 MNHNS, CDR2 SASEGT. For the CDR3, the DNA is TGTGCCAGCAGTGAAGCGGCACCGGGTGGCTACACCTTC. Amino acid sequence: CASSEAAPGGYTF.

V is TRBV9 and J is TRBJ2-3; unclear D gene. The length of the CDR3 is 15 residues. Germline CDR1 SGDLS, CDR2 YYNGEE. V gave up 2 bases and J gave up 4 bases, with 14 bases separating them. The CDR3 nucleotides read TGTGCCAGCAGCGTTCGGATTGGGCTCGCAGATACGCAGTATTTT. Its translation: CASSVRIGLADTQYF.

This clone was detected only a few times. CDR3 bases: TGTGCCAGCAGCTTCACTGGGGAGGGGATCGAGACCCAGTACTTC. It translates to CASSFTGEGIETQYF. This chain connects TRBV7-9 to TRBJ2-5; TRBD2 agrees at 7 bases. The ends lost 3 bases at V and 5 bases at J; junction bases unmatched: 9. From germline, CDR1 is SEHNR and CDR2 FQNEAQ (reference sequence). The length of the CDR3 is 15 residues.

The V call is TRBV11-2, the J call TRBJ2-2; 9 bases match TRBD2. There are 17 residues in the CDR3. The germline CDR1 and CDR2 sequences are SGHAT and FQNNGV. V shed 3 bases, J shed 2 bases, and the junction held 7 bases outside the gene matches. The CDR3 nucleotides read TGTGCCAGCAGCTTGAGCACTAGCGGGTCAAACACCGGGGAGCTGTTTTTT. Its protein product is CASSLSTSGSNTGELFF.

Regarding this clone: This sample includes further DNA sequences coding for the same CDR3. This sequence joins TRBV5-1 and TRBJ2-7; tentatively, D is TRBD1 (6 bases). Germline CDR1 reads SGHRS; CDR2 reads YFSETQ. This CDR3 is built from 13 residues. Trimming left V 2 bases short and J 3 bases short, with 9 bases between. The CDR3 region is CASSLAGVYEQYF. CDR3 sequence (DNA): TGCGCCAGCAGCTTAGCAGGGGTCTACGAGCAGTACTTC.